This note documents a single T cell receptor beta chain sequence. Its cognate antigen is unknown. The sample comes from a study of vaccination and CD4 T cells after COVID-19. As to treatment: roughly ten-day PBMC culture with coronavirus spike peptide pools or control peptides (ViraFEST assay). Antigen-specific T cell expansion with peptide pools preceded TCR sequencing in the ViraFEST approach. The Oncomine TCR Beta short-read assay was applied to DNA of cultured CD4+ T cells. MiXCR, applied by TCRdb to the PCR reads, yields one record per CDR3 protein. The sample contains around 3,900 distinct CDR3 sequences, less than 20% of which appear only once. V trimming: 6 bases; J trimming: 5 bases; junction bases outside the gene matches: 12. The V gene's germline CDR1 is GTSNPN and CDR2 SVGIG (reference sequence). This CDR3 contains 15 residues.

Material: CD4+ T cells from blood, cultured in vitro. The sequence derives from a human donor who had recovered from COVID-19. V gene TRBV30 combines with J gene TRBJ2-2, with TRBD1 matching over 7 bases. CDR3 residues: CACPSARGRTGELFF. The CDR3 DNA reads TGTGCCTGCCCATCGGCGAGGGGGCGAACCGGGGAGCTGTTTTTT.